Listed below are T cell receptor beta chains from one sample, sequenced in a study of identical twins' blood T cells. TCRdb re-called the 5' RACE reads with MiXCR, one entry per CDR3 protein. The sample lists hundreds of thousands of distinct CDR3 sequences, about 28% occurring once. The sequenced sample was PBMCs. The receptors derive from a woman between 18 and 55 years old in good health. The CDR3 runs from the conserved cysteine through the conserved F or W. The order of the fields is V gene, J gene, clone size, D gene, CDR3 DNA, CDR3 protein. D genes are given only for firm matches. A row's size may be missing; if present it is once, few, many or a size class.

v_gene: TRBV20-1
j_gene: TRBJ1-1
abundance: few
d_gene: TRBD1
CDR3nt: TGCAGTGCTATCGGGACAGGGGGTCTAATATCTGAAGCTTTCTTT
CDR3aa: CSAIGTGGLISEAFF

v_gene: TRBV29-1
j_gene: TRBJ1-1
abundance: .
d_gene: .
CDR3nt: TGCAGCGCAGGTGGGGGGTTCACTGAAGCTTTCTTT
CDR3aa: CSAGGGFTEAFF

v_gene: TRBV18
j_gene: TRBJ1-5
abundance: .
d_gene: .
CDR3nt: TGTGCCAGCTCACCGGACACTTACAATCAGCCCCAGCATTTT
CDR3aa: CASSPDTYNQPQHF

v_gene: TRBV19
j_gene: TRBJ1-4
abundance: few
d_gene: .
CDR3nt: TGTGCCAGCTCGCGCTCGGGGCAGTCAAATGAAAAACTGTTTTTT
CDR3aa: CASSRSGQSNEKLFF

v_gene: TRBV2
j_gene: TRBJ1-3
abundance: .
d_gene: .
CDR3nt: TGTGCCAGCAGTGAAAGGGGTACCACCATATATTTT
CDR3aa: CASSERGTTIYF

v_gene: TRBV24-1
j_gene: TRBJ2-2
abundance: few
d_gene: .
CDR3nt: TGTGCCACCAGTGACGAAGGGTTCACCGGGGAGCTGTTTTTT
CDR3aa: CATSDEGFTGELFF

v_gene: TRBV5-1
j_gene: TRBJ1-1
abundance: few
d_gene: .
CDR3nt: TGCGCCAGCAGCTTTTTGAGACGGGGGGGGAACACTGAAGCTTTCTTT
CDR3aa: CASSFLRRGGNTEAFF

v_gene: TRBV6-4
j_gene: TRBJ1-5
abundance: few
d_gene: TRBD1
CDR3nt: TGTGCCAGCAGTCATAGTTGGACAGGAGAGAGCAATCAGCCCCAGCATTTT
CDR3aa: CASSHSWTGESNQPQHF

v_gene: TRBV19
j_gene: TRBJ2-2
abundance: few
d_gene: TRBD1
CDR3nt: TGTGCCAGTAAATTGCAGGACAGGGTCACCGGGGAGCTGTTTTTT
CDR3aa: CASKLQDRVTGELFF

v_gene: TRBV10-3
j_gene: TRBJ1-1
abundance: few
d_gene: .
CDR3nt: TGTGCCATCAGTGAGTCTGTTTACACTGAAGCTTTCTTT
CDR3aa: CAISESVYTEAFF

v_gene: TRBV12-5
j_gene: TRBJ2-6
abundance: .
d_gene: .
CDR3nt: TGTGCTAGTGCCTTATCTGGGGCCAACGTCCTGACTTTC
CDR3aa: CASALSGANVLTF

v_gene: TRBV6-5
j_gene: TRBJ1-4
abundance: few
d_gene: TRBD1
CDR3nt: TGTGCCAGCAGTGGGACAGGTTCGCTAGAAAAACTGTTTTTT
CDR3aa: CASSGTGSLEKLFF

v_gene: TRBV6-5
j_gene: TRBJ1-2
abundance: .
d_gene: TRBD1
CDR3nt: TGTGCCAGCAGCCAGGGGGCAAATGGCTACACCTTC
CDR3aa: CASSQGANGYTF

v_gene: TRBV19
j_gene: TRBJ1-1
abundance: .
d_gene: TRBD1
CDR3nt: TGTGCCAGTAGCGAAGATTCAGGGGGCAGAGCTTTCTTT
CDR3aa: CASSEDSGGRAFF

v_gene: TRBV25-1
j_gene: TRBJ2-7
abundance: .
d_gene: .
CDR3nt: TGTGCCAGCCAAAAGCGGGACAACTCCTACGAGCAGTACTTC
CDR3aa: CASQKRDNSYEQYF

v_gene: TRBV5-6
j_gene: TRBJ2-2
abundance: .
d_gene: .
CDR3nt: TGTGCCAGCAGCTTGGGGGTCAGCCTCACCGGGGAGCTGTTTTTT
CDR3aa: CASSLGVSLTGELFF

v_gene: TRBV28
j_gene: TRBJ1-1
abundance: few
d_gene: .
CDR3nt: TGTGCCGCCTTCTCGACAGCCATGAACACTGAAGCTTTCTTT
CDR3aa: CAAFSTAMNTEAFF

v_gene: TRBV2
j_gene: TRBJ2-2
abundance: few
d_gene: TRBD2
CDR3nt: TGTGCCAGCAGTCGGAGCGGGAGGACCACCGGGGAGCTGTTTTTT
CDR3aa: CASSRSGRTTGELFF

v_gene: TRBV29-1
j_gene: TRBJ2-3
abundance: many
d_gene: TRBD1
CDR3nt: TGCAGCGTTGAGGCCAGGGGGCCTACAGATACGCAGTATTTT
CDR3aa: CSVEARGPTDTQYF

v_gene: TRBV20-1
j_gene: TRBJ2-5
abundance: .
d_gene: .
CDR3nt: TGCAGTGCTAGCCCTGTCGGGGATCAAGAGACCCAGTACTTC
CDR3aa: CSASPVGDQETQYF

v_gene: TRBV20-1
j_gene: TRBJ1-4
abundance: .
d_gene: .
CDR3nt: TGCAGTGCTAGTGACCCTTGGGAAAAACTGTTTTTT
CDR3aa: CSASDPWEKLFF

v_gene: TRBV19
j_gene: TRBJ1-2
abundance: few
d_gene: .
CDR3nt: TGTGCCAGTAGTATTCAGGCCCGGCGACAGCTTTATGGCTACACCTTC
CDR3aa: CASSIQARRQLYGYTF

v_gene: TRBV5-4
j_gene: TRBJ1-3
abundance: .
d_gene: .
CDR3nt: TGTGCCAGCAGCCCCAACAGGGCTGGAAACACCATATATTTT
CDR3aa: CASSPNRAGNTIYF

v_gene: TRBV7-2
j_gene: TRBJ2-5
abundance: few
d_gene: .
CDR3nt: TGTGCCAGCAGCTTACTCGGATACCAAGAGACCCAGTACTTC
CDR3aa: CASSLLGYQETQYF

v_gene: TRBV20-1
j_gene: TRBJ2-7
abundance: many
d_gene: .
CDR3nt: TGCAGTGCGAGGGACGGCACCTACGAGCAGTACTTC
CDR3aa: CSARDGTYEQYF

v_gene: TRBV14
j_gene: TRBJ2-2
abundance: .
d_gene: .
CDR3nt: TGTGCCAGCAGTAACATCCAAGGCACTGTGAACACCGGGGAGCTGTTTTTT
CDR3aa: CASSNIQGTVNTGELFF

v_gene: TRBV5-1
j_gene: TRBJ2-1
abundance: once
d_gene: TRBD1
CDR3nt: TGCGCCAGCAGCTTCCTGGGACAGTACAATGAGCATTTCTTC
CDR3aa: CASSFLGQYNEHFF

v_gene: TRBV2
j_gene: TRBJ1-1
abundance: .
d_gene: TRBD1
CDR3nt: TGTGCCAGCAGCCAAGGACAGGGCGAAGCTTTCTTT
CDR3aa: CASSQGQGEAFF

v_gene: TRBV20-1
j_gene: TRBJ2-1
abundance: few
d_gene: .
CDR3nt: TGCAGTGCTGCTAGTCCGGGACCAGGTTCCTACAATGAGCAGTTCTTC
CDR3aa: CSAASPGPGSYNEQFF

v_gene: TRBV5-4
j_gene: TRBJ1-1
abundance: many
d_gene: TRBD1
CDR3nt: TGTGCCAGCAGACAGGGACAGGGGAACACTGAAGCTTTCTTT
CDR3aa: CASRQGQGNTEAFF

v_gene: TRBV18
j_gene: TRBJ1-2
abundance: .
d_gene: .
CDR3nt: TGTGCCAGCTCACCACGGGACTACTATGGCTACACCTTC
CDR3aa: CASSPRDYYGYTF

v_gene: TRBV27
j_gene: TRBJ2-3
abundance: few
d_gene: TRBD1
CDR3nt: TGTGCCAGCAGTCCAGGACAGGGATCGGATACGCAGTATTTT
CDR3aa: CASSPGQGSDTQYF

v_gene: TRBV18
j_gene: TRBJ1-2
abundance: few
d_gene: .
CDR3nt: TGTGCCAGCTCACCCAACTCAGACACGACCTATGGCTACACCTTC
CDR3aa: CASSPNSDTTYGYTF

v_gene: TRBV12-3/TRBV12-4
j_gene: TRBJ2-2
abundance: many
d_gene: .
CDR3nt: TGTGCCAGCAGCAACCAGGGGGGCGGGGAGCTGTTTTTT
CDR3aa: CASSNQGGGELFF

v_gene: TRBV12-3/TRBV12-4
j_gene: TRBJ2-3
abundance: .
d_gene: .
CDR3nt: TGTGCCAGCAGTCCCCTCGGGGGTACAGATACGCAGTATTTT
CDR3aa: CASSPLGGTDTQYF

v_gene: TRBV29-1
j_gene: TRBJ2-4
abundance: many
d_gene: .
CDR3nt: TGCAGCGGAGTGACCCTAGCCAAAAACATTCAGTACTTC
CDR3aa: CSGVTLAKNIQYF

v_gene: TRBV28
j_gene: TRBJ2-3
abundance: .
d_gene: .
CDR3nt: TGTGCCAGCCGCCGGGAGCCCGCAGATACGCAGTATTTT
CDR3aa: CASRREPADTQYF